The rows below give T cell receptor beta chains drawn from one sample of a study of T cell responses to AZD1222 COVID-19 vaccine. Method: immunoSEQ multiplex PCR; TCRdb's copy keeps in-frame clones and lacks some. The table has 180,000 or so clones, more than 85% seen once. The source was peripheral blood, collected on day 0 of AZD1222 vaccination. The source is an adult in good health. Each CDR3 is given with its conserved first and last residue.

V gene,CDR3 protein
TRBV12-5,CASGLSGTGNLSPLHF
TRBV6-5,CASCNGVTEAFF
TRBV28,CASSLMTGGSYEQYF
TRBV5-1,CASSLEAGGAFF
TRBV4-1,CASSQGHRMSYEQYF
TRBV5-4,CASSLDYRVEQYF
TRBV19,CASIRVASGANVLTF
TRBV4-2,CASSQTGGNTIYF
TRBV9,CATDAGGPYNEQFF
TRBV6-5,CASSPLPNLYEQYF
TRBV23-1,CASSPREGAEAFF
TRBV3-1/TRBV3-2,CASSQAGNMNTEAFF
TRBV2,CASEAGDTGELFF
TRBV10-2,CASNDAGDQETQYF
TRBV5-4,CASSQGQGLNTEAFF
TRBV27,CASKGGDSRSPLHF
TRBV5-1,CASSVVYHEQFF
TRBV29-1,CSAVLATNEKLFF
TRBV18,CASSPVVPSGTGIGYYGYTF
TRBV19,CASNFGESNQPQHF
TRBV5-1,CASSLAVDSSTDTQYF
TRBV10-3,CAISEEGNYGYTF
TRBV18,CASSLGVQPNTEAFF
TRBV2,CASSEDGGFEVAFF
TRBV6-6,CASSYQAMNTEAFF
TRBV18,CASSPPDRAQMNTEAFF
TRBV6-4,CASRARLNTEAFF
TRBV13,CASSSHGGGQTQYF
TRBV27,CASSFSRNQPQHF
TRBV10-1,CASSLGGTAHTEAFF
TRBV4-2,CASSPEDRGYSNQPQHF
TRBV29-1,CSVEGRLAGSLYGYTF
TRBV6-5,CASSYGSRGTEAFF
TRBV7-9,CASRPGLEGTEAFF
TRBV27,CASSFQQGRLAEAFF